These 18 T cell receptor beta chains share one sample of origin, sequenced in a study of blood T cell repertoires in COVID-19. Assay: immunoSEQ multiplex PCR; the TCRdb copy retains only in-frame clones and omits some. The sample consists of about 180,000 clones, 70% to 90% of them appearing once. The sequenced sample consisted of peripheral blood. Every receptor here comes from a human donor with active or convalescent COVID-19. The donor label of this sample is uncertain.

CDR3 protein: CASSYSRQGEKLFF. CDR3 DNA: TGTGCCAGCAGTTACTCCCGCCAGGGGGAAAAACTGTTTTTT. The V call is TRBV6-5, the J call TRBJ1-4, with D perhaps matching TRBD1 (6 bases). The CDR3 covers 14 residues. Germline V lookup: CDR1 MNHEY, CDR2 SVGAGI. With 0 bases removed from V and 8 bases from J, the gap between germline ends came to 10 bases.

The rearrangement uses TRBV30 and TRBJ1-2; the D gene is possibly TRBD1 (6 bases). Germline CDR1 is GTSNPN and CDR2 is SVGIG (reference sequence). Trimming left V 4 bases short and J 6 bases short, with 12 bases between. The CDR3 loop spans 12 amino acids. The CDR3, as DNA: TGTGCCTGGACCCTGGGGGCGAATGGCTACACCTTC. It is translated as CAWTLGANGYTF.

The J gene is TRBJ2-2, the V gene TRBV5-1; no clear D. The CDR3 totals 16 residues. CDR1 SGHRS and CDR2 YFSETQ come from the germline V gene. V dropped 0 bases and J dropped 5 bases, with 14 bases sitting between them. CDR3: CASSLAIRRETGELFF. DNA of the CDR3: TGCGCCAGCAGCTTGGCCATAAGGAGAGAGACCGGGGAGCTGTTTTTT.

The V call is TRBV7-9, the J call TRBJ2-1, with 12 nucleotides matching TRBD2. Germline assignment: CDR1 SEHNR and CDR2 FQNEAQ (reference sequence). After removal of 4 bases from V and 2 bases from J, the junction contained 0 bases not matched to a gene. The CDR3 has 15 residues. DNA of the CDR3: TGTGCCAGCAGCTGGACTAGCGGGGCCTACAATGAGCAGTTCTTC. Translated, it gives CASSWTSGAYNEQFF. The whole variable domain, remainder taken from reference TRBV7-9 and TRBJ2-1, is DTGVSQNPRHKITKRGQNVTFRCDPISEHNRLYWYRQTLGQGPEFLTYFQNEAQLEKSRLLSDRFSAERPKGSFSTLEIQRTEQGDSAMYLCASSWTSGAYNEQFFGPGTRLTVL.

This rearrangement joins TRBV28 to TRBJ2-2; D not certain. CDR3 length equals 14 residues. The V end lost 8 bases, the J end lost 2 bases, and 12 bases lay between the germline ends. The germline gives CDR1 MDHEN, CDR2 SYDVKM. CDR3 loop: CASCPQTNTGELFF. The CDR3 DNA follows: TGTGCCAGCTGTCCACAGACAAACACCGGGGAGCTGTTTTTT.

The chain is built from TRBV9 and TRBJ1-6; possibly TRBD1 for D (6 bases). Germline CDR1 SGDLS, CDR2 YYNGEE. The CDR3 sequence is 19 residues long. V was trimmed by 3 bases and J by 8 bases, leaving 27 bases between them. CDR3 DNA: TGTGCCAGCAGCGGCTATCCCGGACAGACAGCGGCAGTAGATTCACCCCTCCACTTT. Translation gives CASSGYPGQTAAVDSPLHF. The whole variable domain, remainder taken from reference TRBV9 and TRBJ1-6, is DSGVTQTPKHLITATGQRVTLRCSPRSGDLSVYWYQQSLDQGLQFLIQYYNGEERAKGNILERFSAQQFPDLHSELNLSSLELGDSALYFCASSGYPGQTAAVDSPLHFGNGTRLTVT.

The chain recombines TRBV7-9 with TRBJ2-2; TRBD1 matches 8 bases. Germline assignment: CDR1 SEHNR and CDR2 FQNEAQ (reference sequence). The CDR3 runs to 15 residues. V trimming: 10 bases; J trimming: 3 bases; junction bases outside the gene matches: 10. The CDR3 bases are TGTGCCACCCCACGACAGGGGAGTGACACCGGGGAGCTGTTTTTT. This encodes CATPRQGSDTGELFF.

This clone was picked up one time. The chain recombines TRBV28 with TRBJ1-3; D uncertain. The CDR3 extends over 11 amino acids. The V gene lost 6 bases and the J gene lost 8 bases, with 8 bases spanning the gap. Germline V gene lookup returns CDR1 MDHEN and CDR2 SYDVKM. The chain's CDR3 is CASSPRDTIYF. CDR3 nucleotide sequence: TGTGCCAGCAGCCCAAGAGACACCATATATTTT.

The chain combines TRBV19 with TRBJ1-1, with 8 bases matching TRBD1. The CDR3 sequence is 16 residues long. Germline V gives CDR1 LNHDA, CDR2 SQIVND (reference sequence). Trimming took 5 bases from V and 0 from J; bases not matched to a gene: 8. The CDR3 loop reads CASSFGTGRLNTEAFF. In DNA, the CDR3 is TGTGCCAGTAGTTTTGGGACAGGTCGTTTGAACACTGAAGCTTTCTTT.

The chain links TRBV2 to TRBJ2-3; 9 positions agree with TRBD1. After removal of 8 bases from V and 4 bases from J, the junction contained 4 bases not matched to a gene. The length of the CDR3 is 13 residues. Germline V CDR1 and CDR2: SNHLY, FYNNEI. Here the CDR3 DNA reads TGTGCCAGCGGACAGGGGAACCCAGATACGCAGTATTTT. It yields the protein CASGQGNPDTQYF.

The chain uses TRBV19 and TRBJ1-1; D gene unclear. Trimming took off 6 bases at V and 3 bases at J, with 8 bases between the two ends. Germline lookup yields CDR1 LNHDA and CDR2 SQIVND (reference sequence). This CDR3 region has 12 residues. The CDR3 loop reads CASSPSYTEAFF. For the CDR3, the DNA is TGTGCCAGTAGCCCTAGTTACACTGAAGCTTTCTTT.

V and J are TRBV4-1 and TRBJ2-1; the D gene is possibly TRBD2 (5 bases). V gave up 10 bases and J gave up 6 bases, with 10 bases separating them. The CDR3 is made up of 11 amino acids. Per germline, CDR1 MGHRA and CDR2 YSYEKL. CDR3: CATRRGNEQFF. CDR3 sequence (DNA): TGCGCCACCCGACGGGGCAATGAGCAGTTCTTC.

The chain is built from TRBV6-2 or TRBV6-3 and TRBJ2-4; unclear D gene. The germline V and J ends were trimmed by 4 bases and 0 bases, with 7 bases remaining between them. The CDR3 is made up of 14 amino acids. Germline V gene data show CDR1 as MNHEY and CDR2 as SVGEGT. CDR3 nucleotides: TGTGCCAGCAGTTCTGATAGAGCCAAAAACATTCAGTACTTC. Amino acids: CASSSDRAKNIQYF.

The chain uses TRBV6-4 and TRBJ2-1, with a tentative D call TRBD1 (6 bases). There are 14 residues in the CDR3. V gave up 3 bases and J gave up 6 bases, with 12 bases separating them. Germline V gene lookup returns CDR1 MRHNA and CDR2 SNTAGT. CDR3 sequence reads: CASSEQGRSNEQFF. The CDR3 DNA reads as TGTGCCAGCAGTGAGCAGGGGCGCAGCAATGAGCAGTTCTTC.

The rearrangement joins TRBV18 to TRBJ1-3; D is uncertain. The CDR3 sequence is 14 residues long. Trimming removed 3 bases at V and 0 bases at J, with 6 bases between. CDR1 is KGHSH, CDR2 LQKENI, per germline. The CDR3 sequence is CASSPGVSGNTIYF. The DNA of the CDR3 is TGTGCCAGCTCACCGGGAGTCTCTGGAAACACCATATATTTT.

This chain joins TRBV25-1 and TRBJ2-1, with D tentatively TRBD1 (7 bases). CDR3 length: 16 amino acids. Trimming left V 7 bases short and J 7 bases short, with 23 bases between. Germline lookup yields CDR1 MGHDK and CDR2 SYGVNS. Here the CDR3 DNA reads TGTGCCAGCAATACCCCGGGAGAGACAGGGATGAATGAGCAGTTCTTC. This codes for CASNTPGETGMNEQFF.

The chain links TRBV6-5 to TRBJ1-4, with 7 bases matching TRBD1. V shed 5 bases, J shed 4 bases, and the junction held 7 bases outside the gene matches. CDR1 is MNHEY, CDR2 SVGAGI, per germline. The CDR3 extends over 15 amino acids. This chain's CDR3 is CASSTTGTVNEKLFF. CDR3 sequence (DNA): TGTGCCAGCAGTACCACCGGGACAGTTAATGAAAAACTGTTTTTT.

This clone appeared once. The chain uses TRBV6-4 and TRBJ1-2, with TRBD1 matching over 8 bases. The CDR3 spans 13 residues. With V trimmed by 6 bases and J by 8 bases, 8 bases remained unmatched. In germline, CDR1 is MRHNA, CDR2 SNTAGT. CDR3 bases: TGTGCCAGCAGCCGCGACAGGGGAGGCGGCTACACCTTC. It yields the protein CASSRDRGGGYTF.